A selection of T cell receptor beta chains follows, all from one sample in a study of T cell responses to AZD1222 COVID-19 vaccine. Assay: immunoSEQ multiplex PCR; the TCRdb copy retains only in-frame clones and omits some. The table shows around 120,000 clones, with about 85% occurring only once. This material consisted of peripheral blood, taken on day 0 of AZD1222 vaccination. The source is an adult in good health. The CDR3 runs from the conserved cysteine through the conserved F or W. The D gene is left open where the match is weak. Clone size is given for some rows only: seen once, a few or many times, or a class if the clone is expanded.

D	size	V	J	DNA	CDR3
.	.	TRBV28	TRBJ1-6	TGTGCCAGCAGTTTACCAGGGTCTAGTTATTCACCCCTCCACTTT	CASSLPGSSYSPLHF
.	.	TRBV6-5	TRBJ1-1	TGTGCCAGCACCACTCCGGGCAGGGTGGGAGCTTTCTTT	CASTTPGRVGAFF
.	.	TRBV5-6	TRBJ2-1	TGTGCCAGCAGGTTAACAGGGATTATTAACGAGCAGTTCTTC	CASRLTGIINEQFF
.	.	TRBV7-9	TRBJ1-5	TGTGCCAGCAGCAGAGGAACTCAGCCCCAGCATTTT	CASSRGTQPQHF
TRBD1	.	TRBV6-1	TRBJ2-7	TGTGCCAGCAGTGAAGGGACAGGGGTATACGAGCAGTACTTC	CASSEGTGVYEQYF
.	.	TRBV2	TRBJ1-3	TGTGCCAGTCTTCAGAGCTCTGGAAACACCATATATTTT	CASLQSSGNTIYF
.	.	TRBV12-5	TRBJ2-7	TGTGCTAGTGGTTTGGGTGAGAACGAGCAGTACTTC	CASGLGENEQYF
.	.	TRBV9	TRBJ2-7	TGTGCCAGCAGCGCGGGGAATACCTACGAGCAGTACTTC	CASSAGNTYEQYF
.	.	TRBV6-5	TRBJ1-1	TGTGCCAGTACCCGCCGGGGAGCTTTTAACACTGAAGCTTTCTTT	CASTRRGAFNTEAFF
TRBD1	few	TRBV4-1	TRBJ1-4	TGCGCCAGCAGCCTTACCGGGACAGGGTATGAAAAACTGTTTTTT	CASSLTGTGYEKLFF
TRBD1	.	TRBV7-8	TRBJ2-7	TGTGCCAGCAGCTCCCAGGACAGGGTGGGGAACTACGAGCAGTACTTC	CASSSQDRVGNYEQYF
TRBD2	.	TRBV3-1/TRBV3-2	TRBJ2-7	TGTGCCAGCAGCCCCCGTGATCGGGGGGGCTCTTACGAGCAGTACTTC	CASSPRDRGGSYEQYF
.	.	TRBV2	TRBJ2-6	TGTGCCAGCAGTGAAGGGACAGCCTCGGGTGGGGCCAACGTCCTGACTTTC	CASSEGTASGGANVLTF
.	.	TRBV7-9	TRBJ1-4	TGTGCCAGCAGCTTACACCCCGGGTTAATATCGGGCGAACTGTTTTTT	CASSLHPGLISGELFF
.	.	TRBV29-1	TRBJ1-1	TGCAGCGTCCAGGTGGGAAGCACTGAAGCTTTCTTT	CSVQVGSTEAFF
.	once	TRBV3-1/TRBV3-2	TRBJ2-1	TGTGCCAGCAGTGGGGTAGAATCCCACAATGAGCAGTTCTTC	CASSGVESHNEQFF
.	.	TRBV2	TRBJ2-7	TGTGCCAGCAGTCCCCGTCAGGTCCGGTCCGACGAGCAGTACTTC	CASSPRQVRSDEQYF
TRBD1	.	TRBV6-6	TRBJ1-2	TGTGCCAGCAGTTACCATACGACAGGGCGGGGGGATGGCTACACCTTC	CASSYHTTGRGDGYTF
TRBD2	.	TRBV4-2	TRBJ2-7	TGTGCCAGCAGCCGGGGGACTACCACCTCCTACGAGCAGTACTTC	CASSRGTTTSYEQYF
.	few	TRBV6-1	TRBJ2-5	TGTGCCAGCAGTGAAGAGGGATGGGGGACCCAGTACTTC	CASSEEGWGTQYF
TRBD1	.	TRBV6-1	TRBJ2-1	TGTGCCAGCAGTGCCGTAATACAGGGGTCGTACAATGAGCAGTTCTTC	CASSAVIQGSYNEQFF
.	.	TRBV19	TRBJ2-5	TGTGCCACCACGCGGGGGCCGGATCAAGAGACCCAGTACTTC	CATTRGPDQETQYF
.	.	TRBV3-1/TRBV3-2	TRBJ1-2	TGTGCCAGCAGCCGGACAGAGCCCTATGGCTACACCTTC	CASSRTEPYGYTF
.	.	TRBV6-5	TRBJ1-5	TGTGCCAGCAGTCCCCCCACAGGTCCGGGTCAGCCCCAGCATTTT	CASSPPTGPGQPQHF
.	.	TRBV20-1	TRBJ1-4	TGCAGTGCTGCTCTAGGAGCGGGATCTACTTTT	CSAALGAGSTF
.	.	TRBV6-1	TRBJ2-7	TGTGCCAGCAGTGAATGGGAACAGTCCGAGCAGTACTTC	CASSEWEQSEQYF
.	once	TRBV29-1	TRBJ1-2	TGCAGCGTTGAAACCCGGACTGGGTATGGCTACACCTTC	CSVETRTGYGYTF
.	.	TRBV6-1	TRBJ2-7	TGTGCCAGCAGAGAAAAGACAGACTCCTACGAGCAGTACTTC	CASREKTDSYEQYF
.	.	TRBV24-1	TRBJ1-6	TGTGCCACCAGTCGGGCTAAGGATTCACCCCTCCACTTT	CATSRAKDSPLHF
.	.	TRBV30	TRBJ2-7	TGTGCCTGGGGAAACGCAGGGGCCCGCGAGCAGTACTTC	CAWGNAGAREQYF
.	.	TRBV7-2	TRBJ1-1	TGTGCCAGCAGCTTAGGGATTAACACTGAAGCTTTCTTT	CASSLGINTEAFF
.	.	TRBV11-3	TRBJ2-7	TGTGCCAGCAGCTTAGCGTGGGAGCAGTACTTC	CASSLAWEQYF
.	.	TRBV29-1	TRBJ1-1	TGCAGCGTTGATTCACAGGGCTTGAACACTGAAGCTTTCTTT	CSVDSQGLNTEAFF
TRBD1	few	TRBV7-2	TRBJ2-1	TGTGCCAGCAGCCCTCGGACAGGGGCGGGAAATGAGCAGTTCTTC	CASSPRTGAGNEQFF
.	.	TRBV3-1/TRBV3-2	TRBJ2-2	TGTGCCAGCAGCCAGATGGCGGGGGAGCTGTTTTTT	CASSQMAGELFF
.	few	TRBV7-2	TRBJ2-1	TGTGCCAGCAGCTTAGGGGTAGGACCCTACAATGAGCAGTTCTTC	CASSLGVGPYNEQFF
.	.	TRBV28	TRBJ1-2	TGTGCCAGCAATCGGGGATTACAGTATGGCTACACCTTC	CASNRGLQYGYTF
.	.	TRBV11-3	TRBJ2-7	TGTGCCAGCAGCTTCCGACCGCTCCGGGGGGAGCAGTACTTC	CASSFRPLRGEQYF
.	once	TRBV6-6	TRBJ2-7	TGTGCCAGCAGACCCGGGACCGGGTCTGGAGTGCAGTACTTC	CASRPGTGSGVQYF
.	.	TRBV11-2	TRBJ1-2	TGTGCCAGCAGCTCCATTGACAGACTCTATGGCTACACCTTC	CASSSIDRLYGYTF
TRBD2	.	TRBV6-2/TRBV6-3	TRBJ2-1	TGTGCCAGCAGCAACCCGACTAGCGGGGCCCGGGAGCAGTTCTTC	CASSNPTSGAREQFF
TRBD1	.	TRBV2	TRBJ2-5	TGTGCCAGCAGTGGACAGGGGGCCGAGACCCAGTACTTC	CASSGQGAETQYF
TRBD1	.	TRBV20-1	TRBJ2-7	TGCAGTGCTAGTAGGCCGAAAGGGGGCCACGAGCAGTACTTC	CSASRPKGGHEQYF
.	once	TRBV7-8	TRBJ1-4	TGTGCCAGCAGCTTAGGAGGGATTTGGGAAAAACTGTTTTTT	CASSLGGIWEKLFF
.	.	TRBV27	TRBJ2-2	TGTGCCAGCTTTCGGCAGGGAGGCACCGGGGAGCTGTTTTTT	CASFRQGGTGELFF
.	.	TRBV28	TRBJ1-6	TGTGCCAGCAGTCTTTTGACACCGACAGATTCACCCCTCCACTTT	CASSLLTPTDSPLHF
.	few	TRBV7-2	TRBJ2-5	TGTGCCAGCAGTTTACTCCGGGACCCCAGGGAGACCCAGTACTTC	CASSLLRDPRETQYF
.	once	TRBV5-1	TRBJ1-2	TGCGCCAGCAGCCCGACTAACATGGGTGGCTACACCTTC	CASSPTNMGGYTF
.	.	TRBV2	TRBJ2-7	TGTGCCAGCGTCGGGAGAGGTTCCTACGAGCAGTACTTC	CASVGRGSYEQYF
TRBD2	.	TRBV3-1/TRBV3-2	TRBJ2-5	TGTGCCAGCAGCCAAACGTTCGCGGGGGGGCCTGCGAACTTC	CASSQTFAGGPANF
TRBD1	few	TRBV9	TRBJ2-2	TGTGCCAGCAGCGACAGGTCCGGGACAGGGGGTATAGTCGGCACCGGGGAGCTGTTTTTT	CASSDRSGTGGIVGTGELFF
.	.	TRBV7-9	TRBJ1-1	TGTGCCAGCAGCGTACAGGGTAGGAACACTGAAGCTTTCTTT	CASSVQGRNTEAFF